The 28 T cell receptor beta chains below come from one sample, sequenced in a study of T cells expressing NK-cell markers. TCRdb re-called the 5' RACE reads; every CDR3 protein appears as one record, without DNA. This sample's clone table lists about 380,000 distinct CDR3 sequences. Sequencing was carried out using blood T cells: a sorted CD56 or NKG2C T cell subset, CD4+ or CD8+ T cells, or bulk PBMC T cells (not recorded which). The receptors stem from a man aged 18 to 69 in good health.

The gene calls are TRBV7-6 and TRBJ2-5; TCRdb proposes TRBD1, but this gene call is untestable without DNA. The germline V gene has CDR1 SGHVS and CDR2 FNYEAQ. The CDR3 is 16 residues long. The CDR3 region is CASSWPQKDSKRTQYF.

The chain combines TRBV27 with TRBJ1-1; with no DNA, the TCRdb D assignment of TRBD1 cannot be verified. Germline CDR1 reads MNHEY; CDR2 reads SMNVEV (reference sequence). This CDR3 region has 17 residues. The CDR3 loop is CASSLRTGGLRSTEAFF.

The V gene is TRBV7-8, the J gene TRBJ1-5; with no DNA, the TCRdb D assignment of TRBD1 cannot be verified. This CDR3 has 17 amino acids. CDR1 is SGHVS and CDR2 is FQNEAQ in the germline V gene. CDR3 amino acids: CASSLVRGRIGNQPQHF.

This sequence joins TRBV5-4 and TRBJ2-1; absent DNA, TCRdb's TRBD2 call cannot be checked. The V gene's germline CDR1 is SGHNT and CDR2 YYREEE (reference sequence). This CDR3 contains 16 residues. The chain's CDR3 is CASSPLAGGLDNEQFF.

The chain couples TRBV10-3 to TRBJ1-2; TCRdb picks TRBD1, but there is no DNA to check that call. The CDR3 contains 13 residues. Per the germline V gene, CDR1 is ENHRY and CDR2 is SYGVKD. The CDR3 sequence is CAISVDSRYGYTF.

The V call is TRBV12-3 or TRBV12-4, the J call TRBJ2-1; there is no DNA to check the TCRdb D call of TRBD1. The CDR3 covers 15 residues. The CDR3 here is CASSFSGGARNEQFF.

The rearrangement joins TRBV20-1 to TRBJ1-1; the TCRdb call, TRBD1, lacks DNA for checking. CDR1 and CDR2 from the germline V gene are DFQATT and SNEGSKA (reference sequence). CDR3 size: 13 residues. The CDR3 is CSARPPGGTEAFF.

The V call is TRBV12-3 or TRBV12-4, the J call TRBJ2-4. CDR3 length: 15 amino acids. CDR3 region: CASSLQSGAKNIQYF.

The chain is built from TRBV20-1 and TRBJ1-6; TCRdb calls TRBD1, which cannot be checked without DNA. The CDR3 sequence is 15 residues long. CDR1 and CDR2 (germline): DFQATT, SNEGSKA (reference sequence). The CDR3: CSARVGGTGDSPLHF.

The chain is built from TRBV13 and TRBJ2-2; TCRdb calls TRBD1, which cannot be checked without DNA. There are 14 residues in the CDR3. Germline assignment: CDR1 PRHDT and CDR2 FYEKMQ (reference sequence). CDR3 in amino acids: CASRNTGYTRELFF.

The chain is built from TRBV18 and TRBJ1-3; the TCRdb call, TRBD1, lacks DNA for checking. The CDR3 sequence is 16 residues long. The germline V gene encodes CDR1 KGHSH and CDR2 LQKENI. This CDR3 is CASSPRGQASGNTIYF.

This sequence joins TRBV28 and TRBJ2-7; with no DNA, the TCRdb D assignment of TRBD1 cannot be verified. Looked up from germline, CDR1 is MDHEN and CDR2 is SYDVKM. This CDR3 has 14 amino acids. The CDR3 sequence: CASRTPGRHYEQYF.

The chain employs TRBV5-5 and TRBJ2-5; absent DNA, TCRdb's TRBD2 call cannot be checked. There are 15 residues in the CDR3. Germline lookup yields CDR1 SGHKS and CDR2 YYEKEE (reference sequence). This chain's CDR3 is CASSFIQGARETQYF.

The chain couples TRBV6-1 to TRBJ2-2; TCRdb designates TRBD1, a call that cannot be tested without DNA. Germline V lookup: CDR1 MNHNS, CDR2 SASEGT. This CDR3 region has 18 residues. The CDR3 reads CASRPRSGTVANTGELFF.

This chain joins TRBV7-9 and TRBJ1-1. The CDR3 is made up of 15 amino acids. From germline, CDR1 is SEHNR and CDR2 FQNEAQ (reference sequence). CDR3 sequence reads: CASRQGLIQDTEAFF. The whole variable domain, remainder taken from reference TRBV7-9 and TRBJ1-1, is DTGVSQNPRHKITKRGQNVTFRCDPISEHNRLYWYRQTLGQGPEFLTYFQNEAQLEKSRLLSDRFSAERPKGSFSTLEIQRTEQGDSAMYLCASRQGLIQDTEAFFGQGTRLTVV.

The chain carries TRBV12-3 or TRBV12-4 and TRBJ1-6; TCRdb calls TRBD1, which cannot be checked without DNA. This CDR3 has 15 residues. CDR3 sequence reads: CASSRTGGFNSPLHF.

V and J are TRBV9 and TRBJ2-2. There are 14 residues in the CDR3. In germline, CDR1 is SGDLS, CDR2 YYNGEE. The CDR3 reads CASSRAVWTGELFF.

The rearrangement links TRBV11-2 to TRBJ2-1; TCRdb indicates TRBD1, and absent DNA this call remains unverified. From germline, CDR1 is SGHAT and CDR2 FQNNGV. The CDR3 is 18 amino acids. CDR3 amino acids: CASSLPGSGLPSYNEQFF.

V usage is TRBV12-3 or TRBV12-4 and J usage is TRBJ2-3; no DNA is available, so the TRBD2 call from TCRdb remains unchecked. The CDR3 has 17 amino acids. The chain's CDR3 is CASSLGTTSGVYDTQYF.

CDR3 sequence: CATSLGGSNNEQFF. The chain carries TRBV24-1 and TRBJ2-1; TCRdb outputs TRBD1, but without DNA this stays unchecked. Germline loops: CDR1 KGHDR, CDR2 SFDVKD. This CDR3 comprises 14 residues.

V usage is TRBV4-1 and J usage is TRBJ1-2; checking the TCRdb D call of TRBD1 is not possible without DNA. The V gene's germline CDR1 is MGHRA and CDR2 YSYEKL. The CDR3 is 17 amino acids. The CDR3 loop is CASSQGARARPNYGYTF.

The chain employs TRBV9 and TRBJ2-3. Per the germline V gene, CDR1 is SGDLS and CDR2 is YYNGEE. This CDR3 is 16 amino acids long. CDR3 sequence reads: CASSARLASSTDTQYF.

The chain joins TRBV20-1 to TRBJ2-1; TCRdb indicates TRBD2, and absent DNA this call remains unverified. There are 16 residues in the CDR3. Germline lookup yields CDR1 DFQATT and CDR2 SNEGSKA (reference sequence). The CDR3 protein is CSARIGLAGGYNEQFF.

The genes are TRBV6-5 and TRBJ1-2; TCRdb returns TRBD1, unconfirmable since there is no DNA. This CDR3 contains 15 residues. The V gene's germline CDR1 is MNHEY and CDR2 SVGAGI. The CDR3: CASSWPGGGKDGYTF.

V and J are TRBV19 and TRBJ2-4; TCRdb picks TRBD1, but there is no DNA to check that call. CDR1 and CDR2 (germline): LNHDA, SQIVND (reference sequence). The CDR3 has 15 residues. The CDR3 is CATTTGDLAKNIQYF.

CDR3 in amino acids: CASTKTDRGAFF. The chain is built from TRBV7-9 and TRBJ1-1; no DNA is available, so the TRBD1 call from TCRdb remains unchecked. The length of the CDR3 is 12 residues. CDR1 and CDR2 from the germline V gene are SEHNR and FQNEAQ (reference sequence).

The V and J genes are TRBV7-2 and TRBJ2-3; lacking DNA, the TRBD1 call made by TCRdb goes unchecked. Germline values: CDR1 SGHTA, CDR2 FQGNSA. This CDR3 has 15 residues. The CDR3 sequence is CASSSHKGAGHTQYF.

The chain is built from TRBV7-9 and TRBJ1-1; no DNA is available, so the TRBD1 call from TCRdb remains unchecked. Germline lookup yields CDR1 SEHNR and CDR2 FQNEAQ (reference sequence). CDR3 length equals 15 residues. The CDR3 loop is CASSLAEGAGTEAFF.